The 4 T cell receptor beta chains below come from one sample, sequenced in a study of blood T cell repertoires in COVID-19. Sequencing used immunoSEQ multiplex PCR; TCRdb keeps in-frame clones, though not all of them. Of 120,000 to 150,000 clones listed, 84% are singletons. The specimen sequenced was PBMCs or T cells enriched from blood (not recorded which). The receptors were gathered from a woman aged 50 to 60 who had been exposed to COVID-19.

CDR3 nucleotides: TGTGCCAGCACCCGCTTGCCGGGGGTTGATTGGGCCCTCCACTTT. This sequence encodes CASTRLPGVDWALHF. V gene TRBV7-9 combines with J gene TRBJ1-6; TRBD1 might be the D (5 bases). The V and J ends lost 7 bases and 14 bases respectively, with 24 bases between them. There are 15 residues in the CDR3. Germline CDR1 SEHNR, CDR2 FQNEAQ (reference sequence).

The chain is built from TRBV18 and TRBJ2-1, with 12 bases aligning to TRBD2. Germline-derived CDR1 and CDR2 are KGHSH and LQKENI. Germline trimming cut 4 bases from V and 3 bases from J; bases unmatched to any gene: 4. This CDR3 spans 16 amino acids. CDR3 nucleotides: TGTGCCAGCTCACGGGCGGGACTAGCGGGCTACAATGAGCAGTTCTTC. It encodes CASSRAGLAGYNEQFF.

The V and J genes are TRBV5-1 and TRBJ2-1; 13 nucleotides agree with TRBD2. Trimming removed 4 bases from V and 8 bases from J; junction bases left unmatched: 3. Germline V gene lookup returns CDR1 SGHRS and CDR2 YFSETQ. CDR3 length equals 14 residues. The DNA for the CDR3 is TGCGCCAGCAGCCCTGGGACTAGCGGGGATGAGCAGTTCTTC. It codes for CASSPGTSGDEQFF.

This clone was seen a single time. This chain joins TRBV7-6 and TRBJ2-1; weak D call: TRBD1 (6 bases). The CDR3 length is 11 residues. Trimming left V 5 bases short and J 8 bases short, with 7 bases between. Germline CDR1 SGHVS, CDR2 FNYEAQ. DNA of the CDR3: TGTGCCAGCAGCGGGGGCCATGAGCAGTTCTTC. Translated, it gives CASSGGHEQFF.